This T cell receptor beta chain was recovered during a study of CD8+CD57+ T cells in acquired aplastic anemia. Study-wide context: DNA recovered from sorted CD4+ and CD8+ cells had a mean of approximately 3.5 ug.

Investigators profiled TCR beta VDJ and CDR3 from genomic DNA template. TCRdb recomputed calls from the reads with MiXCR, one row per CDR3 protein. The sample has about 120,000 distinct CDR3 sequences; about 60% are singletons. A word on this clonotype: Its antigen remains unidentified. Germline is not matched at one junction end, which may reflect a read error.

Study-level results: For CD8+ Simpson's diversity, patients and controls showed no significant difference. Patients and controls shared 25 to 30 CD8+ CDR3 sequences.

It was patients with CD8+CD57+ cell expansion by flow cytometry who were chosen for sequencing. A severe acquired aplastic anemia diagnosis applied to all patients. Sequenced sample: sorted CD4+, CD8+, or CD8+CD57+ T cells (not recorded which) from PBMCs. The sequence derives from a human donor with aplastic anemia.

Here the CDR3 reads CSAMTDSYERYF. CDR3 nucleotide sequence: TGCAGTGCTATGACAGACTCCTACGAGCGGTACTTC. The rearrangement links TRBV20-1 to TRBJ2-7; weak D call: TRBD1 (5 bases). Germline V lookup: CDR1 DFQATT, CDR2 SNEGSKA (reference sequence). This CDR3 region has 12 residues.